The rows below give T cell receptor beta chains drawn from one sample of a study of PD-1 blockade in classical Hodgkin lymphoma. TCRdb keeps only in-frame clones here, not all; method: immunoSEQ multiplex PCR. The sample has 40,000 to 50,000 clones; 70% to 90% are singletons. The source was peripheral blood mononuclear cells (PBMCs), collected before the second cycle of nivolumab. The receptor source for this set is a human donor with classical Hodgkin lymphoma. Each CDR3 is given without its conserved first and last residue. Fields, in order: D gene, V gene, J gene, CDR3 length, CDR3 protein. D genes are given only for firm matches.

-	TRBV15	TRBJ2-2	12	ATSRDRRAGELF
-	TRBV10-1	TRBJ1-1	13	ASSARTQRGTEAF
-	TRBV9	TRBJ2-1	13	ASSVESGSYNEQF
-	TRBV5-5	TRBJ2-4	9	ASSPGRDNY
-	TRBV28	TRBJ2-1	12	ASSSGSGYNEQF
TRBD1	TRBV6-1	TRBJ2-3	15	ASSEAGQGISADTQY
-	TRBV6-1	TRBJ1-1	13	ASSENRGSNTEAF
-	TRBV18	TRBJ2-3	18	ASSPRREPAAGTRTDTQY
-	TRBV9	TRBJ2-7	13	ASSVDGGGSYEQY
-	TRBV7-6	TRBJ1-1	14	ASSSYLAHRVTEAF
-	TRBV28	TRBJ1-1	10	ASSFGSLRAF
TRBD1	TRBV6-1	TRBJ1-2	11	ASRAGTGEGYT
-	TRBV6-1	TRBJ2-7	12	ASSQSTGSYEQY
-	TRBV6-5	TRBJ1-2	12	ASSYSAAQYGYT
-	TRBV7-2	TRBJ2-2	15	ASSLQGPIPNTGELF
-	TRBV29-1	TRBJ2-3	11	SVDVKQTDTQY
-	TRBV19	TRBJ1-1	9	ASKLDTEAF
TRBD2	TRBV5-8	TRBJ2-3	15	ASSFPILRGDTDTQY
-	TRBV6-5	TRBJ1-2	12	ASSPPDRFYGYT
-	TRBV6-5	TRBJ1-3	11	ASSDGQGNTIY
-	TRBV7-2	TRBJ2-5	12	ASSRRVSRETQY
-	TRBV5-5	TRBJ2-1	11	ASSLSQLNEQF
TRBD2	TRBV9	TRBJ2-7	14	ASSVDGLDRGDEQY
-	TRBV5-4	TRBJ2-3	12	ASSAGLPSDTQY
-	TRBV6-6	TRBJ1-5	13	ASSSGAASNQPQH
-	TRBV5-1	TRBJ2-7	11	ASSLIRESEQY
-	TRBV6-5	TRBJ2-7	10	ASSKDGREQY
TRBD2	TRBV5-1	TRBJ2-3	12	ASSLSGATDTQY
-	TRBV5-5	TRBJ2-3	10	ASSIGTDTQY
-	TRBV6-1	TRBJ1-5	11	ASSEQANQPQH
TRBD1	TRBV9	TRBJ2-3	16	ASSVTGRGSGSFHTQY
-	TRBV9	TRBJ2-1	11	ASSVELAAEQF
TRBD1	TRBV27	TRBJ2-7	12	ASSFRQGAGEQY
-	TRBV6-5	TRBJ1-5	12	ASSPDLSNQPQH
TRBD2	TRBV9	TRBJ2-2	16	ASSPRPPGLATVGELF
TRBD1	TRBV5-1	TRBJ1-2	12	ASSWDRLNYGYT
TRBD2	TRBV7-2	TRBJ2-1	16	ASGSRLAGGMRKNEQF
-	TRBV18	TRBJ1-2	14	ASSPQEIFGGRGYT
-	TRBV6-1	TRBJ2-1	12	ASTPRGPYNEQF
TRBD2	TRBV4-1	TRBJ2-7	14	ASSQVRAGVTYEQY
-	TRBV7-2	TRBJ1-2	11	ASSLARGYGYT
TRBD1	TRBV29-1	TRBJ1-2	10	SVERTGGGYT
-	TRBV9	TRBJ1-6	14	ASSAGRDRYNSPLH
-	TRBV29-1	TRBJ1-1	10	SVNSEATEAF